The clone carrying this T cell receptor (beta chain) turned up a few times. Its specificity is unknown. Study results and limitations: Tumor memory CD4+ T cell TCR gene usage was found to cluster with blood and lymph node memory CD4+ cells and with lymph node naive CD4+ cells.

Unmatched junction bases numbered 8, after V lost 5 bases and J lost 3 bases. Per germline, CDR1 WSHSY and CDR2 SAAADI. The CDR3 consists of 16 residues. MiXCR, run by TCRdb on the 5' RACE reads, gives a single entry per CDR3 protein. Of approximately 42,000 distinct CDR3 sequences in the sample, less than 35% were seen once. The TCR originated in a female donor with breast cancer. This chain links TRBV10-2 with TRBJ2-3; 10 nucleotides line up with TRBD2. Input material: memory CD4+ T cells sorted from a lymph node. Stated subset: memory CD4+ T cells, CD4+CD45RO+CD25-. The CDR3 is CASSPGASGRTDTQYF. Here the CDR3 DNA reads TGCGCCAGCAGTCCTGGGGCTAGCGGGAGAACAGATACGCAGTATTTT.